This T cell receptor beta chain appears in the sequencing data of a study of T cell responses to AZD1222 COVID-19 vaccine. General observations from the study: Nearly half of spike-specific TCRs reportedly go after variant regions that carry no mutations.

The CDR3 is 14 amino acids. From germline, CDR1 is WSHSY and CDR2 SAAADI. The V end lost 6 bases, the J end lost 5 bases, and 16 bases lay between the germline ends. Data came from immunoSEQ multiplex PCR; TCRdb stores just in-frame clones and leaves some out. The repertoire holds 100,000 to 120,000 clones, with approximately 94% as singletons. As to this clone: Its antigen is currently unknown.

The TCR sequence derives from an adult who received the AZD1222 COVID-19 vaccine. The J gene is TRBJ1-1, the V gene TRBV10-2; no reliable D call. The sequencing used peripheral blood, collected 28 days after the second AZD1222 dose. The CDR3 protein is CASSVSPKGTEAFF. In DNA form, the CDR3 reads TGCGCCAGCAGCGTAAGTCCTAAAGGGACTGAAGCTTTCTTT.